Sequencing of this T cell receptor beta chain was carried out in a study of CD8+ T cells in alopecia areata. RNA was isolated and reverse transcribed to cDNA, the sequencing template. Sequencing used immunoSEQ multiplex PCR; TCRdb keeps in-frame clones, though not all of them. This sample has 150,000 to 200,000 clones, with less than 70% found just once. Findings of the study overall: Only a single nonresponder existed, so baseline CD8+ expansion links stay unclear. Tofacitinib did not eliminate many expanded lesional clones from scalp or blood.

Remarks on this clone: Its antigen is as yet unknown.

As for treatment: oral pan-JAK inhibitor, 5-10 mg twice daily. Researchers took lesional scalp punch biopsies and peripheral blood from people who were alopecia areata patients. Germline CDR1 SGHRS, CDR2 YFSETQ. The CDR3 covers 15 residues. V was clipped by 0 bases and J by 0 bases, with 8 bases between them. Sequences were derived from CD4+ T cells sorted from blood, sampled at week 4, from a patient treated with tofacitinib. The chain couples TRBV5-1 to TRBJ2-3; possibly TRBD1 for D (6 bases). The sequence derives from a human donor with alopecia areata. This CDR3 is CASSLDRASTDTQYF. The CDR3 DNA is TGCGCCAGCAGCTTGGACAGGGCGAGCACAGATACGCAGTATTTT.